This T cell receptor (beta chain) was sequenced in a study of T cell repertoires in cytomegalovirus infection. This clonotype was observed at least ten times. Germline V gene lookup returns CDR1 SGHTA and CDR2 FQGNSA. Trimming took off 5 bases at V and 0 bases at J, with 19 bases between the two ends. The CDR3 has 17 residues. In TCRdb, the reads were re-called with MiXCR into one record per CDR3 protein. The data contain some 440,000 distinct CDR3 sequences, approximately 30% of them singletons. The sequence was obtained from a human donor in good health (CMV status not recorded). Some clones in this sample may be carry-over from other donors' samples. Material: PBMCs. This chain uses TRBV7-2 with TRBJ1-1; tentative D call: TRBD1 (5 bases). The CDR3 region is CASSPEGRTTMNTEAFF. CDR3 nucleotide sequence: TGTGCCAGCAGCCCCGAGGGGCGAACCACCATGAACACTGAAGCTTTCTTT.